These 20 T cell receptor beta chains came from one sample sequenced in a study of control samples from healthy donors and cancer patients (dated by TCRdb to the early 2020s). Libraries were made using the immunoSEQ multiplex PCR assay. Imported from immuneACCESS, the table was reduced by TCRdb to in-frame sequences with V and J called. These copies leave out some clones; in studies compared against another copy, an unresolved V gene accounts for under half, and the cause of the remainder is not known. This sample gives roughly 170,000 clones in total; just over 90% of them show up just once. Of the sample, approximately 4% falls within the top ten clones. The sample taken for sequencing was blood. These receptors originate from a woman aged 60-70 years in good health.

The J gene is TRBJ1-3, the V gene TRBV5-5, with D perhaps TRBD1 (6 bases). Germline loops: CDR1 SGHKS, CDR2 YYEKEE (reference sequence). Trimming cost V 4 bases and J 2 bases, with 10 bases left between them. This CDR3 comprises 14 residues. CDR3 loop: CASSTWTAGNTIYF. The CDR3 DNA is TGTGCCAGCAGCACCTGGACAGCTGGAAACACCATATATTTT.

This rearrangement joins TRBV2 to TRBJ1-3; D is uncertain. From germline, CDR1 is SNHLY and CDR2 FYNNEI. The length of the CDR3 is 14 residues. Trimming cost V 6 bases and J 0 bases, with 9 bases left between them. The CDR3 DNA is TGTGCCAGCAGACGGAGTTCCTCTGGAAACACCATATATTTT. Translating gives CASRRSSSGNTIYF.

The rearrangement uses TRBV7-3 and TRBJ1-2; maybe TRBD1 (5 bases). The CDR3 runs to 13 residues. CDR1 and CDR2 from the germline V gene are SGHTA and FQGTGA. The V end lost 3 bases, the J end lost 2 bases, and 7 bases lay between the germline ends. CDR3 residues: CASSLTENYGYTF. CDR3 nucleotides: TGTGCCAGCAGCTTGACAGAGAACTATGGCTACACCTTC.

This rearrangement joins TRBV19 to TRBJ2-7; TRBD2 matches 9 bases. This CDR3 comprises 15 residues. The ends lost 5 bases at V and 2 bases at J; junction bases unmatched: 7. The germline V gene encodes CDR1 LNHDA and CDR2 SQIVND (reference sequence). The CDR3 nucleotides read TGTGCCAGTAGTCCCCTGCGGGGGGGGACCTACGAGCAGTACTTC. This gives the protein CASSPLRGGTYEQYF.

The chain's CDR3 is CASRITENTEAFF. The CDR3 region has the DNA TGTGCCAGCAGAATTACAGAAAACACTGAAGCTTTCTTT. This rearrangement joins TRBV6-5 to TRBJ1-1; no reliable D call. The CDR3 covers 13 residues. V shed 6 bases and J shed 2 bases, with 10 bases lying between them. Germline V CDR1 and CDR2: MNHEY, SVGAGI.

This chain uses TRBV11-3 with TRBJ1-2; D gene ambiguous. The germline V gene encodes CDR1 SGHNT and CDR2 YENEEA. Trimming left V 7 bases short and J 7 bases short, with 13 bases between. This CDR3 is built from 12 residues. The CDR3 region is CASTPFGCGYTF. The CDR3 DNA follows: TGTGCCAGCACACCTTTTGGGTGTGGCTACACCTTC.

V and J are TRBV3-1 (or the pseudogene TRBV3-2) and TRBJ1-5; maybe TRBD1 (6 bases). V lost 2 bases and J 5 bases, leaving 13 bases between the germline ends. Per the germline V gene, CDR1 is LGHDT and CDR2 is YNNKEL (reference sequence). The CDR3 totals 15 residues. CDR3: CASSQNLPGDQPQHF. Here the CDR3 DNA reads TGTGCCAGCAGCCAAAATCTGCCAGGGGATCAGCCCCAGCATTTT.

Here the CDR3 reads CASSSGDYGYTF. DNA for the CDR3: TGTGCCAGCAGCTCGGGGGACTATGGCTACACCTTC. J is TRBJ1-2 and V is TRBV7-9, with D perhaps matching TRBD1 (5 bases). This CDR3 is 12 amino acids long. Germline CDR1 and CDR2: SEHNR and FQNEAQ (reference sequence). V gave up 4 bases and J gave up 3 bases, with 6 bases separating them.

The CDR3 bases are TGCAGCGTTGAAGATCGTAGAAGGTATACGGGGGAGACCCAGTACTTC. This codes for CSVEDRRRYTGETQYF. V and J are TRBV29-1 and TRBJ2-5, with D possibly matching TRBD2 (5 bases). In germline, CDR1 is SQVTM, CDR2 ANQGSEA. The CDR3 covers 16 residues. V was pared by 0 bases and J by 5 bases, with 19 bases between.

This clone was observed once. The V and J genes are TRBV5-8 and TRBJ1-3, with 7 bases that match TRBD1. Trimming cost V 4 bases and J 0 bases; bases outside gene matches: 7. Looked up from germline, CDR1 is SGHTS and CDR2 is YDEGEE. The CDR3 runs 16 residues. The CDR3 DNA is TGTGCCAGCAGCCTAGGACAGGCCAGCTCTGGAAACACCATATATTTT. It codes for CASSLGQASSGNTIYF.

The chain uses TRBV18 and TRBJ2-1, with 13 bases lining up with TRBD2. The CDR3 sequence is 17 residues long. Germline V CDR1 and CDR2: KGHSH, LQKENI. J was trimmed by 7 bases and V by 0 bases; bases with no gene match: 6. CDR3 in DNA: TGTGCCAGCTCACCACCAATATCACTAGCGGGGGGGAATGAGCAGTTCTTC. Protein product: CASSPPISLAGGNEQFF.

The V gene is TRBV5-1, the J gene TRBJ1-2; 8 positions match TRBD1. This CDR3 has 14 amino acids. The junction had 4 bases not matched to a gene; V was cut back by 0 bases and J by 6 bases. In germline, CDR1 is SGHRS, CDR2 YFSETQ. DNA for the CDR3: TGCGCCAGCAGCTTGGCCGGGACAGGAGATGGCTACACCTTC. Residues: CASSLAGTGDGYTF.

The chain uses TRBV2 and TRBJ1-1; possibly TRBD1 for D (5 bases). V was cut by 3 bases and J by 0 bases, with 11 bases left in between. Germline V gives CDR1 SNHLY, CDR2 FYNNEI. This CDR3 is built from 15 residues. The CDR3 nucleotides read TGTGCCAGCAGTGACAGACAGCGATTGAACACTGAAGCTTTCTTT. This encodes CASSDRQRLNTEAFF.

J is TRBJ2-7 and V is TRBV6-5; 8 bases are a match to TRBD1. The CDR3 is made up of 12 amino acids. The V gene's germline CDR1 is MNHEY and CDR2 SVGAGI. V lost 5 bases, J lost 4 bases, and 1 base stayed unmatched. The CDR3 nucleotides read TGTGCCAGCAGTCGGGACAGGTACGAGCAGTACTTC. It is translated as CASSRDRYEQYF.

The V call is TRBV3-1 (or the pseudogene TRBV3-2), the J call TRBJ1-2; D perhaps matches TRBD1 (6 bases). The CDR3 consists of 16 residues. Trimming took off 2 bases at V and 5 bases at J, with 18 bases between the two ends. Germline CDR1 reads LGHDT; CDR2 reads YNNKEL (reference sequence). The DNA of the CDR3 is TGTGCCAGCAGCCAACGATCCCCTCGGGGGCGTTATGGCTACACCTTC. Amino acids: CASSQRSPRGRYGYTF.

V gene TRBV7-8 combines with J gene TRBJ1-6, with D possibly being TRBD1 (6 bases). The germline V gene has CDR1 SGHVS and CDR2 FQNEAQ. The CDR3 runs 14 residues. Between the trimmed V and J ends, which lost 5 bases and 6 bases, there was a span of 11 bases. The CDR3 loop is CASSPGAGNSPLHF. For the CDR3, the DNA is TGTGCCAGCAGCCCAGGGGCGGGTAATTCACCCCTCCACTTT. Variable domain in full (rest from reference TRBV7-8 and TRBJ1-6): GAGVSQSPRYKVAKRGQDVALRCDPISGHVSLFWYQQALGQGPEFLTYFQNEAQLDKSGLPSDRFFAERPEGSVSTLKIQRTQQEDSAVYLCASSPGAGNSPLHFGNGTRLTVT.

The CDR3 region has the DNA TGTGCCAGCAGCTTAGGGTCAGGGCGGAACTATGGCTACACCTTC. Encoded protein: CASSLGSGRNYGYTF. The genes are TRBV7-6 and TRBJ1-2, with D possibly matching TRBD1 (5 bases). V lost 1 base to trimming and J lost 2 bases, with 11 bases between them. CDR1 and CDR2 from the germline V gene are SGHVS and FNYEAQ. The CDR3 is 15 residues long.

The chain combines TRBV7-3 with TRBJ2-2; D not resolved. V lost 0 bases, J lost 2 bases, and 7 bases lay in between. Germline-derived CDR1 and CDR2 are SGHTA and FQGTGA. This CDR3 comprises 15 residues. CDR3 sequence (DNA): TGTGCCAGCAGCTTAACGTCGACAAACACCGGGGAGCTGTTTTTT. Amino acid sequence: CASSLTSTNTGELFF.

This clone appeared a single time. This rearrangement joins TRBV19 to TRBJ2-7; TRBD1 agrees at 7 bases. Germline CDR1 and CDR2: LNHDA and SQIVND (reference sequence). This CDR3 is 13 amino acids long. The V segment lost 9 bases and the J segment 4 bases; nucleotides outside the gene matches: 9. CDR3 sequence (DNA): TGTGCCAGCGCCGGGACAGCCCCGTACGAGCAGTACTTC. Translation gives CASAGTAPYEQYF.

This chain uses TRBV30 with TRBJ2-2, with D tentatively TRBD1 (5 bases). This CDR3 spans 15 amino acids. Between the trimmed V and J ends, which lost 0 bases and 1 base, there was a span of 9 bases. Germline CDR1 reads GTSNPN; CDR2 reads SVGIG (reference sequence). The CDR3 loop is CAWSVGRVNTGELFF. CDR3 sequence (DNA): TGTGCCTGGAGTGTGGGCAGGGTGAACACCGGGGAGCTGTTTTTT.